This T cell receptor (beta chain) derives from a study of T-cell reconstitution after alpha-beta-depleted transplantation in children. The study's findings and limits: Day-60 TCRbeta diversity that was high in some patients was derived from surviving recipient T cells and thymic progenitors. At one year after transplant, newly produced T cells mostly accounted for T-cell counts and diversity. Reports say that about two months after transplant, the alpha-beta T cells came out of several hundred graft clones that had expanded.

Unique molecular identifiers featured in how the TCRbeta library was prepared. TCRdb ran MiXCR on the PCR reads and lists one entry per CDR3 protein. In the table there are about 300,000 distinct CDR3 sequences, approximately 7.3% of which are singletons. This clonotype was found many times. Its matching antigen is unknown. CDR3 size: 18 residues. V was trimmed by 0 bases and J by 2 bases, leaving 19 bases between them. Germline values: CDR1 LNHNV, CDR2 YYDKDF (reference sequence). This clonotype was obtained from a female patient aged 2 to 10 who had a stem cell transplant for Fanconi anemia, so the T cells may come from the graft donor. Material: peripheral blood, obtained 360 days after TCRalphabeta/CD19-depleted stem cell transplant. The chain has TRBV15 and TRBJ1-1, with a possible D match to TRBD1 (5 bases). The CDR3 is CATSRDHIRRQINTEAFF. The CDR3 DNA reads as TGTGCCACCAGCAGAGATCATATTAGGAGACAGATTAACACTGAAGCTTTCTTT.